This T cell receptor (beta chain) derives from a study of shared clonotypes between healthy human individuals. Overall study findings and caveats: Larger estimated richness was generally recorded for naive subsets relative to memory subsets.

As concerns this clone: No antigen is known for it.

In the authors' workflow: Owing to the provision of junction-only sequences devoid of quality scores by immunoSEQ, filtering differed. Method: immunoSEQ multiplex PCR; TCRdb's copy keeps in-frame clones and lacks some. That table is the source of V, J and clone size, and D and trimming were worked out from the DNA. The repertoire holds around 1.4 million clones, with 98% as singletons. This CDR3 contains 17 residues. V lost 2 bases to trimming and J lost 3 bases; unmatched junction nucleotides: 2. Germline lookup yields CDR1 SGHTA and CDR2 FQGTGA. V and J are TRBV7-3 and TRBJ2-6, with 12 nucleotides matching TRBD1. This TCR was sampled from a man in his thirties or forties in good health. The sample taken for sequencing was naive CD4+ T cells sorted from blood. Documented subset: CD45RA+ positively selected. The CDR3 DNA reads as TGTGCCAGCAGCTTAGGGACAGGGGGCGATGGGGCCAACGTCCTGACTTTC. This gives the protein CASSLGTGGDGANVLTF.